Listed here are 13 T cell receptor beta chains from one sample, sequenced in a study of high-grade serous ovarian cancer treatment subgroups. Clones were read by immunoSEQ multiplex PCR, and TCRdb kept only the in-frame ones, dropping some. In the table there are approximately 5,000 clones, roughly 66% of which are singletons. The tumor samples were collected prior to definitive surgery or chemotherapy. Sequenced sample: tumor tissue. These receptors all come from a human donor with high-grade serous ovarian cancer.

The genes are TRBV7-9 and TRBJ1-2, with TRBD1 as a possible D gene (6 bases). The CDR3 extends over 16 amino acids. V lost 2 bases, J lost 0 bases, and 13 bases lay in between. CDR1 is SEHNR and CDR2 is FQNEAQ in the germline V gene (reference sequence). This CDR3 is CASSLLDSHTNYGYTF. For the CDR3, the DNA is TGTGCCAGCAGCTTACTGGACAGTCACACTAACTATGGCTACACCTTC.

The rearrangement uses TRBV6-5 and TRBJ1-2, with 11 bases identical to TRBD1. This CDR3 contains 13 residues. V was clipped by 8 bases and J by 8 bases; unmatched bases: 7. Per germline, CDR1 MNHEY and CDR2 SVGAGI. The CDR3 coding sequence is TGTGCCAGCGGGGAGGGACAGGGGGGAGGCTACACCTTC. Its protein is CASGEGQGGGYTF.

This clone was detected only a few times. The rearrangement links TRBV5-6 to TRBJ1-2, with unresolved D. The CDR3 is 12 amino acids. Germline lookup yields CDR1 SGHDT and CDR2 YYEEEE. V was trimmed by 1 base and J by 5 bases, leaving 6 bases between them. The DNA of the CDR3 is TGTGCCAGCAGCTTGAGGGATTATGGCTACACCTTC. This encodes CASSLRDYGYTF.

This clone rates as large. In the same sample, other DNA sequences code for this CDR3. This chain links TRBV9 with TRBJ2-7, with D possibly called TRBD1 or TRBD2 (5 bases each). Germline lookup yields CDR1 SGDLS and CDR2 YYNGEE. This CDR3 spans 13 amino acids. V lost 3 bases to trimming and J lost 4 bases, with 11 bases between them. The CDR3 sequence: CASSGQGAYEQYF. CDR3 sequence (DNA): TGTGCCAGCAGCGGCCAGGGAGCATACGAGCAGTACTTC.

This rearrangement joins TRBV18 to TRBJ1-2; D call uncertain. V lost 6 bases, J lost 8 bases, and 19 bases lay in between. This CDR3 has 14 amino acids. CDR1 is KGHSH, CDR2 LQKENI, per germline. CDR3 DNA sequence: TGTGCCAGCTCTCTCGACTCCCCTAATAGGGGCTACACCTTC. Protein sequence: CASSLDSPNRGYTF.

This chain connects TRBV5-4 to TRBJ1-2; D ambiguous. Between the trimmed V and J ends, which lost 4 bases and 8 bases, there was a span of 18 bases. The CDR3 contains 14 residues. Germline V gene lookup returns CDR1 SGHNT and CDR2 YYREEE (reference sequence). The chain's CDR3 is CASSGIGSWAGYTF. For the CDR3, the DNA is TGTGCCAGCAGCGGGATTGGCTCATGGGCCGGCTACACCTTC.

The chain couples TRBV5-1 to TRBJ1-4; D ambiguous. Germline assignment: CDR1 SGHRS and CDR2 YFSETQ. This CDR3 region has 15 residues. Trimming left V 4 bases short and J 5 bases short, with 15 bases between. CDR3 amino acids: CASSLPEEGNEKLFF. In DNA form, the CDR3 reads TGCGCCAGCAGCCTCCCGGAGGAGGGAAATGAAAAACTGTTTTTT.

The CDR3 protein is CASSESAEGDTEAFF. Here the CDR3 DNA reads TGTGCCAGCAGTGAATCCGCAGAAGGGGACACTGAAGCTTTCTTT. The chain combines TRBV25-1 with TRBJ1-1, with D perhaps matching TRBD1 (5 bases). The CDR3 totals 15 residues. V was shortened by 1 base and J by 3 bases, with 12 bases between the two germline ends. Germline V gives CDR1 MGHDK, CDR2 SYGVNS.

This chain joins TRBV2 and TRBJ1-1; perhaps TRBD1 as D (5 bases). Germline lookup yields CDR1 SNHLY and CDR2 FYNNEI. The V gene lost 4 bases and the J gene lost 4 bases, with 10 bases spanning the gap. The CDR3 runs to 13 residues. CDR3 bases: TGTGCCAGCAGTGTCCAGGGAACCACTGAAGCTTTCTTT. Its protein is CASSVQGTTEAFF.

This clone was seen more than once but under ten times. CDR3 nucleotide sequence: TGTGCCAGCACACCGTCGAGGACAGGGTACGGGGTTTCGGCCCTCCACTTT. Encoded protein: CASTPSRTGYGVSALHF. The chain recombines TRBV2 with TRBJ1-6; 8 bases are a match to TRBD1. Germline V CDR1 and CDR2: SNHLY, FYNNEI. This CDR3 region has 17 residues. V lost 7 bases, J lost 14 bases, and 22 bases stayed unmatched.

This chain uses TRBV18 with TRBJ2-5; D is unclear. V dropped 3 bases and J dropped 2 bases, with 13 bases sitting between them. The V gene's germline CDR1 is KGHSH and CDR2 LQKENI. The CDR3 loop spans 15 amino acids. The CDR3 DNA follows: TGTGCCAGCTCACCCTTTCTTGGGCGTCAAGAGACCCAGTACTTC. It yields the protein CASSPFLGRQETQYF.

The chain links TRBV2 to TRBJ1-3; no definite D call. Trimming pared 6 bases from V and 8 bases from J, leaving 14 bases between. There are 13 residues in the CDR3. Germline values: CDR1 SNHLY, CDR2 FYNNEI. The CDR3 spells CASRSHLVDTIYF. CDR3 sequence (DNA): TGTGCCAGCAGGTCCCATTTGGTGGACACCATATATTTT.

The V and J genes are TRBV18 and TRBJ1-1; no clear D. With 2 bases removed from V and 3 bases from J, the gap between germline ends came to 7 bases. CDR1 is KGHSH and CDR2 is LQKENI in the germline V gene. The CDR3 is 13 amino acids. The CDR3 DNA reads TGTGCCAGCTCACCAGGGAGGGACACTGAAGCTTTCTTT. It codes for CASSPGRDTEAFF.